Listed here are 3 T cell receptor beta chains from one sample, sequenced in a study of CD8+CD57+ T cells in acquired aplastic anemia. Genomic DNA provided the template from which TCR beta VDJ and CDR3 profiles were obtained. TCRdb ran MiXCR on the reads and lists one entry per CDR3 protein. The table shows some 150,000 distinct CDR3 sequences, with about 40% occurring only once. Sequencing was performed on sorted CD4+, CD8+, or CD8+CD57+ T cells (not recorded which) from PBMCs. The receptors originated from a human donor in good health, serving as a control.

This clonotype was observed at least ten times. J is TRBJ1-1 and V is TRBV20-1, with D possibly matching TRBD1 (5 bases). This CDR3 spans 15 amino acids. Deletions cut 6 bases from V and 1 base from J, with 18 bases between. Looked up from germline, CDR1 is DFQATT and CDR2 is SNEGSKA (reference sequence). CDR3: CSAPRRGGRNTEAFF. The CDR3 nucleotides are TGCAGTGCCCCCCGGCGGGGGGGGAGGAACACTGAAGCTTTCTTT.

V gene TRBV29-1 combines with J gene TRBJ2-5; 9 nucleotides align to TRBD1. CDR3 length equals 13 residues. Germline trimming cut 6 bases from V and 4 bases from J; bases unmatched to any gene: 6. Germline V gene data show CDR1 as SQVTM and CDR2 as ANQGSEA. CDR3 region: CSVQQGARETQYF. The CDR3 region has the DNA TGCAGCGTACAACAGGGGGCGCGAGAGACCCAGTACTTC.

V gene TRBV29-1 combines with J gene TRBJ1-2, with TRBD1 matching over 11 bases. The CDR3 is 14 residues long. The germline gives CDR1 SQVTM, CDR2 ANQGSEA. V shed 5 bases and J 4 bases; nucleotides not matched to a gene: 6. In nucleotides, the CDR3 is TGCAGCGTTCTCCGGACAGGGGGCGCCTATGGCTACACCTTC. The encoded protein is CSVLRTGGAYGYTF.